This TCR beta chain was captured in a study of blood T cell repertoires in COVID-19. The wider study: Some COVID-19 samples were acute and others convalescent; all came from the United States, Italy and Spain. PBMCs, B-cell-depleted T cells, or T cells were the source of the cDNA or gDNA that made up the material.

Losses at the gene ends were 4 bases for V and 6 bases for J; bases not matched to a gene: 7. Germline V gene data show CDR1 as MNHEY and CDR2 as SVGAGI. The CDR3 extends over 15 amino acids. Per the authors' pipeline: Estimation of nucleated cell counts was performed using reference gene primer amplification. Profiled with immunoSEQ multiplex PCR; TCRdb holds only in-frame clones, not every one. Clone size and V and J calls were adopted from that table, with D and trimming inferred from the DNA. The repertoire consists of about 99,000 clones, with around nine tenths occurring once and the leading ten covering around 6%.

This sequence originates from a human donor in a cohort sampled during active COVID-19. This chain joins TRBV6-5 and TRBJ2-7, with 12 bases identical to TRBD2. Sequencing input: peripheral blood. CDR3 sequence reads: CASSFSTSGRGEQYF. In DNA, the CDR3 is TGTGCCAGCAGTTTCTCGACTAGCGGGAGAGGCGAGCAGTACTTC.